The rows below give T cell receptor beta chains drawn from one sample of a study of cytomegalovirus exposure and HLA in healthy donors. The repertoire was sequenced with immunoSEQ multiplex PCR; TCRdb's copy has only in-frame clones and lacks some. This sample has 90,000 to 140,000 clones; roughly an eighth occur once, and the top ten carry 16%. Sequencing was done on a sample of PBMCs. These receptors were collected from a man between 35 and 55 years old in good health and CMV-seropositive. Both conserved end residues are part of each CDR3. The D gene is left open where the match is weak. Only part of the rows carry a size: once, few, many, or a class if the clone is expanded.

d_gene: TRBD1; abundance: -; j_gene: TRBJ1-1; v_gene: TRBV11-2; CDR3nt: TGTGCCAGCAGCCAACAGGGGGCGGGGACTGAAGCTTTCTTT; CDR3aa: CASSQQGAGTEAFF
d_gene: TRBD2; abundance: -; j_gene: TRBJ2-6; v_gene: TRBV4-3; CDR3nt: TGCGCCAGCAGCCAAGATCAAGCGGGAGGGGCCCCACTTGGGGCCAACGTCCTGACTTTC; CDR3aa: CASSQDQAGGAPLGANVLTF
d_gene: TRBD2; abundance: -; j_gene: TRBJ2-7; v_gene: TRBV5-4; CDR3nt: TGTGCCAGCAGCTTGGCAGCGGGAGGTGTCAACGAGCAGTACTTC; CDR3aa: CASSLAAGGVNEQYF
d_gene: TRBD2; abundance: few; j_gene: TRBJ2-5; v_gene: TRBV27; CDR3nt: TGTGCCAGCAGTGTAAGCGGGAGGGCCATTGAGACCCAGTACTTC; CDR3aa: CASSVSGRAIETQYF
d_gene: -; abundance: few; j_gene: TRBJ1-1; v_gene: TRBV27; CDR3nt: TGTGCCAGCAGTTTTCAGGGGATGAACACTGAAGCTTTCTTT; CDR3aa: CASSFQGMNTEAFF
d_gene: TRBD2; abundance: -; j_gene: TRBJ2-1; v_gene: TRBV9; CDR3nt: TGTGCCAGCAGCGTCACCCTGGCGGGGGGGTCCTACAATGAGCAGTTCTTC; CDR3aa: CASSVTLAGGSYNEQFF
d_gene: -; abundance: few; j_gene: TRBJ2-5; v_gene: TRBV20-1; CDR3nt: TGCAGTGCTACGAGGGCAGAGACCCAGTACTTC; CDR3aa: CSATRAETQYF
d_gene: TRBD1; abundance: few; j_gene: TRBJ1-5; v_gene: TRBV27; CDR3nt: TGTGCCAGCAGTTTGACCGGGACAGGGGTTCAGCCCCAGCATTTT; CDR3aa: CASSLTGTGVQPQHF
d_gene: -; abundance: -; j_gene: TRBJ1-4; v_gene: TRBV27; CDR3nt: TGTGCCAGCAGACCAGCAGGGGAGGGGTATGAAAAACTGTTTTTT; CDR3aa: CASRPAGEGYEKLFF
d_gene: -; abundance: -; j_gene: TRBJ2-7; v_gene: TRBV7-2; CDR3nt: TGTGCCAGCAGCTTACAGCGAGGCTACGAGCAGTACTTC; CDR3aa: CASSLQRGYEQYF
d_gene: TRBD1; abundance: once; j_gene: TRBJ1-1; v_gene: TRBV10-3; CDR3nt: TGTGCCATCAGTGGACAGGGTACACGTGGTACTGAAGCTTTCTTT; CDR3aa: CAISGQGTRGTEAFF
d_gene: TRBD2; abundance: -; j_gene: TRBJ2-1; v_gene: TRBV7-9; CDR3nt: TGTGCCAGCACCCCTCCCCGCGGGAGGGACTACAATGAGCAGTTCTTC; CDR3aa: CASTPPRGRDYNEQFF
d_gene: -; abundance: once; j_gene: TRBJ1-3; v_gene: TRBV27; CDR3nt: TGTGCCAGCGGGCCCTCTGGAAACACCATATATTTT; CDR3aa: CASGPSGNTIYF
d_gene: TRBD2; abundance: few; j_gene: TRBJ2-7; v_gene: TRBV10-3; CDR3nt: TGTGCCATCAGTTTTAGCGGGAGCCTTTACGAGCAGTACTTC; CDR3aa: CAISFSGSLYEQYF
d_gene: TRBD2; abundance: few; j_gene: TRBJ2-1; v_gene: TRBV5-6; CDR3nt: TGTGCCAGCAGCCGGGGGAGGGGAAGCTCCTACAATGAGCAGTTCTTC; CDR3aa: CASSRGRGSSYNEQFF
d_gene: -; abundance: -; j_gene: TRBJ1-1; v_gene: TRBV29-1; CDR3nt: TGCAGCGTTGAAGCGTTCGACCAGGGAACTCGTACTGAAGCTTTCTTT; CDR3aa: CSVEAFDQGTRTEAFF
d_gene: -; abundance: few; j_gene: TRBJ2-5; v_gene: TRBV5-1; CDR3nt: TGCGCCAGCAGCTTATCACAGCCCCAAGAGACCCAGTACTTC; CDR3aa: CASSLSQPQETQYF
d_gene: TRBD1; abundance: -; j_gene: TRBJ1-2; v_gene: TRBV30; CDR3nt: TGTGCCTGGCTTTCTCATTTGGGACAGGAAAATGGCTACACCTTC; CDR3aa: CAWLSHLGQENGYTF
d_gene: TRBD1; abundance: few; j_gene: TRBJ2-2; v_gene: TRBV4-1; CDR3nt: TGCGCCAGCAGCCAAGGTCTTCGACAGGGGGACACCGGGGAGCTGTTTTTT; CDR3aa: CASSQGLRQGDTGELFF
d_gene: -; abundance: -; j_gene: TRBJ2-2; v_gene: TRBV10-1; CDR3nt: TGCGCCAGCAGTGACTACAGGGTGGGCGGGGAGCTGTTTTTT; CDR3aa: CASSDYRVGGELFF
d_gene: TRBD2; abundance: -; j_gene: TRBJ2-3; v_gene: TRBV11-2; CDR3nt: TGTGCCAGCAGCCCGGGACTAGCGGGACCAGATACGCAGTATTTT; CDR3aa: CASSPGLAGPDTQYF
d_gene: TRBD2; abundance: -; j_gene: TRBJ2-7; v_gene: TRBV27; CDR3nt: TGTGCCAGCAGTTTAAAAAAGCGGGAGGGGGGATACGAGCAGTACTTC; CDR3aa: CASSLKKREGGYEQYF
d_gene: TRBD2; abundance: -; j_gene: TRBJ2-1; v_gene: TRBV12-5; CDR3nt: TGTGCTAGTGGACCCCCGGGACTAGCGGGAAGTGAGCAGTTCTTC; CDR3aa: CASGPPGLAGSEQFF
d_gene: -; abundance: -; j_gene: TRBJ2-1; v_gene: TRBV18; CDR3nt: TGTGCCAGCTCACCTATAAGTCGGGATGAGCAGTTCTTC; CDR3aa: CASSPISRDEQFF
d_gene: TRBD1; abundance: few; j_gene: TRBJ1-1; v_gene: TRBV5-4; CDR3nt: TGTGCCAGCAGCATACGACAGGGCACTGAAGCTTTCTTT; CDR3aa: CASSIRQGTEAFF
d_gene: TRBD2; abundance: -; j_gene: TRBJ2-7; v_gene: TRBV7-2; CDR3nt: TGTGCCAGCAGTCCGGGGGGGCTCGAGCAGTACTTC; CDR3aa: CASSPGGLEQYF
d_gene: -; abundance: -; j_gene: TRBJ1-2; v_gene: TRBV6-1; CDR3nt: TGTGCCAGCAGTGATTCGGTCCACTATGGCTACACCTTC; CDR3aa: CASSDSVHYGYTF
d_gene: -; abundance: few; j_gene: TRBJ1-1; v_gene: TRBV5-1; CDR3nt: TGCGCCAGCAGCCAAACGACAGGCTTGAACACTGAAGCTTTCTTT; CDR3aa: CASSQTTGLNTEAFF
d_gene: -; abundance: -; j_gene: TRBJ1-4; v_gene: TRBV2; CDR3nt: TGTGCCAGCACGGACTCTAATGAAAAACTGTTTTTT; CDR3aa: CASTDSNEKLFF
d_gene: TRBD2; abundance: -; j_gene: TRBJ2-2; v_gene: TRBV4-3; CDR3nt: TGCGCCAGCAGCCAAGATAGGGTGGGCACTAGCGGGACCGAGAGGGAGCTGTTTTTT; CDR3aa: CASSQDRVGTSGTERELFF
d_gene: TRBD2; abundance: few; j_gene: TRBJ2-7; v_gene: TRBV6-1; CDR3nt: TGTGCCACCGCACTAGCGGGTTATTCGATGTACGAGCAGTACTTC; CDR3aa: CATALAGYSMYEQYF
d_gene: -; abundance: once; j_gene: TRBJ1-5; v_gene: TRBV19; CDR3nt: TGTGCCAGTAGTATTCGGGGAGCTGTCCTCCAGCCCCAGCATTTT; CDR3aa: CASSIRGAVLQPQHF
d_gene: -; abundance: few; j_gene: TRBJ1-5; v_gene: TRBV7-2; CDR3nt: TGTGCCAGCAGCGTTCGGTATAGCAATCAGCCCCAGCATTTT; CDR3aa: CASSVRYSNQPQHF
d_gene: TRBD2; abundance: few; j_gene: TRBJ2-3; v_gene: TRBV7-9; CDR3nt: TGTGCCAGCAGCCCCCCTAGCGGCGCTAGCACAGATACGCAGTATTTT; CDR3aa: CASSPPSGASTDTQYF
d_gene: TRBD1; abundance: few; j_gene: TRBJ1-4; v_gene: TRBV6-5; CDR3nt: TGTGCCAGCAGGTCACCGGGACAGGGGCGATTTGTGCTGTTTTTT; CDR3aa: CASRSPGQGRFVLFF
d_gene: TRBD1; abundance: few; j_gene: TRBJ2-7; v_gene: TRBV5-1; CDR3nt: TGCGCCAGCAGCTTGACCTTACCGGGACAGGGATACTACGAGCAGTACTTC; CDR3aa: CASSLTLPGQGYYEQYF
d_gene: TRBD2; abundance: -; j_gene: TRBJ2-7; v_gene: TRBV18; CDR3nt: TGTGCCAGCTCCCCACCCGCCAGCGGGAGATCCGAGCAGTACTTC; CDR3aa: CASSPPASGRSEQYF
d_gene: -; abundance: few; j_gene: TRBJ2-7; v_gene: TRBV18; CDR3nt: TGTGCCAGCTCACCCGGACAGCCTATCTACGAGCAGTACTTC; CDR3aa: CASSPGQPIYEQYF
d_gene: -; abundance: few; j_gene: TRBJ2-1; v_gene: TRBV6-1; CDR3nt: TGTGCCATCCTGACCGGGGTGAACAATGAGCAGTTCTTC; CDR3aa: CAILTGVNNEQFF
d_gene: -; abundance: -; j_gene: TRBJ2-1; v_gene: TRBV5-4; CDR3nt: TGTGCCAGCAGCTTGGCCCCACTAGGGAGCTACAATGAGCAGTTCTTC; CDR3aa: CASSLAPLGSYNEQFF
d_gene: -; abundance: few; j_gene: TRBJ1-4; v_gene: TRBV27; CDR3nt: TGTGCCAGCAGTTTATCGTTCATGGAAAAACTGTTTTTT; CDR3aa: CASSLSFMEKLFF
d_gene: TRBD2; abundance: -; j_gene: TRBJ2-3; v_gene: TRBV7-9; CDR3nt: TGTGCCAGCAGCTTAGATACTAGCGGCACAGATACACAGTATTTT; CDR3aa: CASSLDTSGTDTQYF
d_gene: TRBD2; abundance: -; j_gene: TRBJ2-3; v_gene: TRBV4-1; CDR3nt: TGCGCCAGCAGCCTAGAGGGACTAGCGGGAGGGCCTGATACGCGGTATTTT; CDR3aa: CASSLEGLAGGPDTRYF
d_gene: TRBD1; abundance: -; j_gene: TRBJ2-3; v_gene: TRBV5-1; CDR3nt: TGCGCCAGCAGCCCGGGGACCTACAGGGGGACAGATACGCAGTATTTT; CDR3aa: CASSPGTYRGTDTQYF
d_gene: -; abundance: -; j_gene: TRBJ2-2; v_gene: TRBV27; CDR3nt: TGTGCCAGCAGTGCGAGAAACACCGGGGAGCTGTTTTTT; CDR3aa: CASSARNTGELFF
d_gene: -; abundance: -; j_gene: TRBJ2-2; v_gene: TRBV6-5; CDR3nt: TGTGCCAGCAGTTACTCAGGGAGGAGCCCCGGGGAGCTGTTTTTT; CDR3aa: CASSYSGRSPGELFF
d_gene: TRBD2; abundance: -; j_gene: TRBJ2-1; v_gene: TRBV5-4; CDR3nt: TGTGCCAGCAGTCCGGGACTAGCGGGAGGGTTGAATGAGCAGTTCTTC; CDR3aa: CASSPGLAGGLNEQFF
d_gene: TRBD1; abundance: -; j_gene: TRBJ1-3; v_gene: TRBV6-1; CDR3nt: TGTGCCAGCAGTGAAGGGACAGGGGTCGGAAACACCATATATTTT; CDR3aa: CASSEGTGVGNTIYF
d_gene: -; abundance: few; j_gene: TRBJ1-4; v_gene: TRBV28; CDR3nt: TGTGCCAGCAAACAGGGCGCCGGTGAAAAACTGTTTTTT; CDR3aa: CASKQGAGEKLFF
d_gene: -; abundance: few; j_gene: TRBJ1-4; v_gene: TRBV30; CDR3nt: TGTGCCTCCGCCCCTGGAGCCGGCGAAAAACTGTTTTTT; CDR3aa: CASAPGAGEKLFF
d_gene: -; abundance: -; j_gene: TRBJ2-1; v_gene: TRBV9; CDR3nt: TGTGCCAGCAGCGTAGCTAGGGGCTCCTACAATGAGCAGTTCTTC; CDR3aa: CASSVARGSYNEQFF
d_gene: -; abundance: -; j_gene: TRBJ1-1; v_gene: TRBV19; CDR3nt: TGTGCCAGTACGATCCGAGGGACTGAAGCTTTCTTT; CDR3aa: CASTIRGTEAFF
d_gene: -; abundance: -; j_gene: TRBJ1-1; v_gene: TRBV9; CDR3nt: TGTGCCAGCAGCCATACGAGAGTGGGGGCGAACACTGAAGCTTTCTTT; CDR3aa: CASSHTRVGANTEAFF
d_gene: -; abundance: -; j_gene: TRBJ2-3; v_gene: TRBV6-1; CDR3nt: TGTGCCAGCAGTGATTACAGGGGCACAGATACGCAGTATTTT; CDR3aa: CASSDYRGTDTQYF
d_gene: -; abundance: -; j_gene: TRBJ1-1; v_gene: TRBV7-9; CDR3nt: TGTGCCAGAAGCTTTCAGGCCGGGGCTGAAGCTTTCTTT; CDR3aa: CARSFQAGAEAFF